This is a list of T cell receptor beta chains from one sample in a study of blood T cell repertoires in COVID-19. TCRdb keeps only in-frame clones here, not all; method: immunoSEQ multiplex PCR. This sample has around 150,000 clones, with 70% to 90% found just once. The material sequenced was PBMCs or T cells enriched from blood (not recorded which). The receptors were sampled from a man aged 40-50 years who had recovered from COVID-19. The CDR3 runs from the conserved cysteine through the conserved F or W. D genes are given only for firm matches.

>TRBV15|TRBJ1-3|-
CATSSPGRNTIYF
>TRBV6-1|TRBJ2-2|-
CASSESLDYTGELFF
>TRBV24-1|TRBJ2-2|-
CATSETDTGELFF
>TRBV27|TRBJ2-1|TRBD2
CASSLNPGGVEQFF
>TRBV11-2|TRBJ2-3|-
CASLGSGTDTQYF
>TRBV6-5|TRBJ2-7|-
CASESRGFSYEQYF
>TRBV5-4|TRBJ1-2|-
CASSLEVWGRDGYTF
>TRBV5-6|TRBJ1-5|TRBD1
CASSQTTGSTGQPQHF
>TRBV2|TRBJ2-1|TRBD2
CASSTRGGSYNEQFF
>TRBV2|TRBJ2-3|TRBD2
CASIRLAGIGTDTQYF
>TRBV6-5|TRBJ2-1|TRBD1
CATHLGGRTSNEQFF
>TRBV3-1/TRBV3-2|TRBJ2-5|-
CASSPDSPSLLQETQYF
>TRBV5-4|TRBJ2-1|TRBD1
CASSLWDRVYNEQFF
>TRBV7-9|TRBJ1-2|-
CASSSVGSANYGYTF
>TRBV27|TRBJ2-1|TRBD2
CASTQSRRGAYNEQFF
>TRBV5-1|TRBJ1-5|-
CASSQAGNQPQHF
>TRBV10-2|TRBJ2-5|-
CASRAGTASKETQYF
>TRBV30|TRBJ1-5|-
CAWSALRGPYSNQPQHF
>TRBV30|TRBJ1-1|-
CAWGGSRLNTEAFF
>TRBV7-9|TRBJ1-6|-
CASSSNREAFTPLHF
>TRBV6-5|TRBJ1-1|-
CASSYAGTEAFF
>TRBV5-4|TRBJ2-3|TRBD1
CASSVRQGFTDTQYF
>TRBV10-3|TRBJ2-5|TRBD2
CAISESRLGEGETQYF
>TRBV5-1|TRBJ2-3|-
CASSLEVRVTDTQYF
>TRBV11-2|TRBJ2-1|TRBD2
CASSLNSGGRNEQFF
>TRBV2|TRBJ1-2|TRBD1
CASIQGQTNYGYTF
>TRBV30|TRBJ1-2|TRBD1
CAWEGGQGKGYTF
>TRBV6-5|TRBJ2-4|-
CASSYGELAKNIQYF
>TRBV9|TRBJ1-2|-
CASSVSPGDYGYTF
>TRBV5-4|TRBJ1-4|-
CASSDLPEGTNEKLFF
>TRBV19|TRBJ1-5|-
CASSREGVGNQPQHF
>TRBV7-3|TRBJ1-1|TRBD1
CASSPWDLTGGTNTEAFF
>TRBV6-4|TRBJ1-2|-
CASSSTGNGYTF
>TRBV5-1|TRBJ2-5|-
CASSPLLGTRKETQYF
>TRBV5-4|TRBJ1-5|-
CASSLPDQPQHF
>TRBV9|TRBJ2-1|TRBD1
CASSPQGDRDASEQFF
>TRBV19|TRBJ2-5|-
CASSIGGQGYETQYF
>TRBV2|TRBJ1-1|-
CASSDQWGLRGVAFF
>TRBV6-1|TRBJ1-2|-
CASSEFGYGYTF
>TRBV7-3|TRBJ2-1|TRBD2
CASSFGLAGTQTDYNEQFF
>TRBV30|TRBJ1-1|-
CAWSTPRPGAVDFGYTEAFF
>TRBV21-1|TRBJ1-3|-
CATSGQGDMVCSGNTIYF
>TRBV4-1|TRBJ2-2|-
CASSQWEAGELFF
>TRBV19|TRBJ1-2|-
CASSTTGSGGYTF
>TRBV10-3|TRBJ2-3|TRBD1
CAISTGTGGTHTQYF
>TRBV10-3|TRBJ1-5|-
CAISEGAPQVYQPQHF
>TRBV5-1|TRBJ1-1|TRBD1
CASSFRTGGENTEAFF
>TRBV7-9|TRBJ1-2|TRBD1
CASSSTGSHGYTF
>TRBV7-9|TRBJ1-2|TRBD1
CASSFQGDYGYTF
>TRBV15|TRBJ2-2|-
CATGPAHNPGELFF
>TRBV9|TRBJ1-4|TRBD1
CASSVGTGGTRNEKLFF
>TRBV5-1|TRBJ1-1|-
CASTPNGVNTEAFF
>TRBV27|TRBJ2-2|-
CASSHRGSTGELFF